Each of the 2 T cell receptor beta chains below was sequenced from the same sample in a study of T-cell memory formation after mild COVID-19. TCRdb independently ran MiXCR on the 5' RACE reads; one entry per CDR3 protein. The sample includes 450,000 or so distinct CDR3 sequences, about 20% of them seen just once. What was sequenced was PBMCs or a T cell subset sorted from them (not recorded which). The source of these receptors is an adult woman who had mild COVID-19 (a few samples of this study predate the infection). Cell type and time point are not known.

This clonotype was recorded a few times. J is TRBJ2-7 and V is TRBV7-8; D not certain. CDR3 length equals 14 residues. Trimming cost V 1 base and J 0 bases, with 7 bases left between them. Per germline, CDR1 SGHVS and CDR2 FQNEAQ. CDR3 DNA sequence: TGTGCCAGCAGCTTAGGTGGCTTCTCCTACGAGCAGTACTTC. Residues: CASSLGGFSYEQYF.

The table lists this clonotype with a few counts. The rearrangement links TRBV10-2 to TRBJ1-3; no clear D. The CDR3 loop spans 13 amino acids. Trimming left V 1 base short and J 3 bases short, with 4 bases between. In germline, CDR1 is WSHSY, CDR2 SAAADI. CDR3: CASSEWLGNTIYF. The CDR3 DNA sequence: TGCGCCAGCAGTGAGTGGCTTGGAAACACCATATATTTT.